These 2 T cell receptor beta chains were all obtained from the same sample, sequenced in a study of T-cell memory formation after mild COVID-19. TCRdb re-called the 5' RACE reads through MiXCR, storing one row per CDR3 protein. This table holds roughly 180,000 distinct CDR3 sequences, 15% to 20% found once. Sequencing was done on a sample of PBMCs or a T cell subset sorted from them (not recorded which). These receptor sequences come from a man aged 18 to 35 who had mild COVID-19 (a few samples of this study predate the infection). Cell type and time point are not known.

This clonotype was counted a few times. This rearrangement joins TRBV6-5 to TRBJ2-7; 8 bases line up with TRBD1. The junction had 4 bases not matched to a gene; V was cut back by 5 bases and J by 4 bases. This CDR3 spans 13 amino acids. Germline assignment: CDR1 MNHEY and CDR2 SVGAGI. The CDR3 DNA reads TGTGCCAGCAGTAGCCGACAGGGGTACGAGCAGTACGTC. Translated: CASSSRQGYEQYV.

This chain uses TRBV12-3 or TRBV12-4 with TRBJ1-2; TRBD1 agrees at 9 bases. The CDR3 has 13 amino acids. Trimming removed 6 bases from V and 6 bases from J; junction bases left unmatched: 5. Written as DNA, the CDR3 is TGTGCCAGCAGGAAACAGGGGGCGGATGGCTACACCTTC. This gives the protein CASRKQGADGYTF.